This T cell receptor beta chain appears in the sequencing data of a study of blood T cell repertoires in COVID-19 (dated by TCRdb to the early 2020s). Broadly, across the study: Collaborator samples came from the United States, Italy and Spain and covered acute and convalescent phases of COVID-19. The prospective study material was composed of cDNA or gDNA derived from T cells, B-cell-depleted T cells, or PBMCs. The dataset comprised deeply sampled blood TCRbeta repertoires from subjects exposed to, actively infected with, or recovered from COVID-19. The repertoires were released in a freely available public database meant as a resource for research on the immune response to SARS-CoV-2. The samples were drawn from the first 160 participants of the ongoing ImmuneRACE study and from some 1,300 subjects provided by 6 global collaborators. The sample metadata nearly always contained a de-identified subject ID, COVID-19 status, age in years and sex. Where available, HLA class I and class II types were obtained from metadata supplied by the sample provider rather than from assay-based typing. Summary of the overall study and its limitations: The amount of clinical and demographic metadata varied by source and participant and was provided uncurated.

Whole blood was collected in K2EDTA tubes by collaborating institutions according to the institutions' own protocols. For TCRbeta analysis, collaborators shipped samples as frozen whole blood, isolated PBMCs, or DNA extracted from either of those sample types. Sequences SGHTA (CDR1) and FQGNSA (CDR2) are obtained from the germline V gene. The CDR3 starts with the cysteine, ends with the phenylalanine, and has 16 residues. CDR3 DNA only is kept here, 48 bases in frame from base 1. Deletion took 3 bases off V and 0 bases off J, with a span of 15 bases between the germline ends. The immunoSEQ Assay, a bias-controlled multiplex PCR, was used to amplify TCRbeta CDR3 regions from genomic DNA. Turning to the authors' computational methods: The number of nucleated cells in each sample was estimated from the amplification of reference gene primers within the assay. Sequence reads were collapsed and filtered to measure the absolute abundance of every unique TCRbeta CDR3 rearrangement. For each sample, productive Simpson clonality was calculated as the square root of Simpson's diversity index over productive rearrangements. Here the immuneACCESS table is served through TCRdb, limited to in-frame sequences with V and J called. Missing clones are a known gap in these copies; in checked studies unresolved V genes cover under half, and the rest lacks a known reason. That table furnishes V, J and clone size, whereas the DNA furnished D and trimming. For this sample the table gives 230,000 or so clones, of which more than 75% were detected only once. 1.5% to 2% of the sample rests with the top ten.

As to this clone: The target of this receptor is not known. Per-base quality was not reported, and no clone a single base away is much larger than it. The identical CDR3 is also encoded by other nucleotide sequences in the sample.

The sequence links TRBV7-2 to TRBJ2-7; TRBD1 might be the D gene, on 7 matching bases. This TCR came from a man in his forties or fifties with active or convalescent COVID-19. What was sequenced was peripheral blood. The CDR3: CASSLRGLALSYEQYF. In nucleotide form, the sequence is TGTGCCAGCAGCTTGAGGGGGCTAGCGCTCTCCTACGAGCAGTACTTC.